The clone carrying this TCR beta chain was observed a handful of times. Its target is not known. The sample originates from a study of regulatory T cells in long-lasting Graves disease. Study results and limitations: The study found persistent patients shared more public clonotypes (roughly 2,500) than new patients (just over 950).

Arm-PCR of CDR3 regions with iRepertoire HTBI primers generated TCR beta libraries. MiXCR was run by TCRdb on the multiplex PCR reads, yielding one entry per CDR3 protein. The data contain fewer than 450,000 distinct CDR3 sequences, about 15% of them singletons. Documented time point: newly diagnosed GD, antithyroid drugs for less than 3 months. Making the TCR library involved RNA that had been extracted from PBMCs. The data were also submitted as part of a second study, on T cells in Graves' hyperthyroidism and ophthalmopathy.

The sample in question was peripheral blood mononuclear cells (PBMCs), obtained at new diagnosis, from a patient treated with antithyroid drugs. This TCR derives from a woman in her forties with Graves disease.

CDR3 protein: CATSDSEPDTQYF. The CDR3 region has the DNA TGTGCCACCAGTGATTCGGAACCAGATACGCAGTATTTT. V usage is TRBV24-1 and J usage is TRBJ2-3; D unclear. V shed 2 bases and J shed 4 bases, with 6 bases lying between them. Germline V CDR1 and CDR2: KGHDR, SFDVKD. The CDR3 contains 13 residues.